What follows are 30 T cell receptor beta chains derived from one specimen sequenced in a study of blood T cells in healthy people across ages. It was with a sample-barcoded 5' primer and a J-beta primer mix that a second PCR of about 7 to 12 cycles was run. TCRdb fed the 5' RACE reads into MiXCR, producing one record per CDR3 protein. The data contain 600,000 to 850,000 distinct CDR3 sequences, about 40% of them singletons. Source material: blood. The receptors shown here come from a woman in her sixties in good health.

This clonotype was observed a few times. The rearrangement joins TRBV28 to TRBJ2-7, with D possibly TRBD1 on 6 matching bases. V shed 6 bases and J shed 5 bases, with 23 bases lying between them. Germline V gives CDR1 MDHEN, CDR2 SYDVKM. CDR3 length equals 16 residues. In DNA, the CDR3 is TGTGCCAGCAGCGATCAAGGGGCGAGGGGGATCGACGAGCAGTACTTC. It translates to CASSDQGARGIDEQYF.

The CDR3 DNA reads as TGTGCCATCAGTGAAACACTGGGACAGCCCCAGCATTTT. Translated: CAISETLGQPQHF. The J gene is TRBJ1-5, the V gene TRBV10-3, with D hard to call. The germline V and J ends were trimmed by 3 bases and 7 bases, with 10 bases remaining between them. CDR1 is ENHRY and CDR2 is SYGVKD in the germline V gene. The CDR3 contains 13 residues.

V is TRBV27 and J is TRBJ2-3; D gene uncertain. The CDR3 runs to 13 residues. Trimming stripped 5 bases from V and 7 bases from J, with 13 bases between. CDR1 and CDR2 (germline): MNHEY, SMNVEV (reference sequence). In DNA form, the CDR3 reads TGTGCCAGCAGTCCTCGGACCCTTTATACGCAGTATTTT. The encoded protein is CASSPRTLYTQYF.

V and J are TRBV7-2 and TRBJ1-4; D ambiguous. The CDR3 is 13 residues long. Germline lookup yields CDR1 SGHTA and CDR2 FQGNSA. The V end lost 0 bases, the J end lost 10 bases, and 9 bases lay between the germline ends. The CDR3 DNA reads as TGTGCCAGCAGCTTAGCACTTTCCGGAAAACTGTTTTTT. Translation gives CASSLALSGKLFF.

There are a few counts of this clonotype. The V call is TRBV7-9, the J call TRBJ2-7; 7 bases match TRBD2. This CDR3 is 15 amino acids long. Germline CDR1 is SEHNR and CDR2 is FQNEAQ (reference sequence). The ends lost 5 bases at V and 1 base at J; junction bases unmatched: 8. The CDR3 loop is CASSQGAGQSYEQYF. In DNA form, the CDR3 reads TGTGCCAGCAGCCAGGGAGCGGGGCAATCCTACGAGCAGTACTTC.

The V and J genes are TRBV28 and TRBJ2-7, with TRBD2 matching over 10 bases. The V gene's germline CDR1 is MDHEN and CDR2 SYDVKM. This CDR3 has 15 amino acids. Trimming took 2 bases from V and 3 from J; bases not matched to a gene: 4. Here the CDR3 reads CASSLGLADYYEQYF. Here the CDR3 DNA reads TGTGCCAGCAGTTTAGGACTAGCGGATTACTACGAGCAGTACTTC.

The V gene is TRBV11-2, the J gene TRBJ2-3; 8 positions agree with TRBD2. CDR1 and CDR2 from the germline V gene are SGHAT and FQNNGV. The CDR3 totals 16 residues. V was clipped by 5 bases and J by 4 bases; unmatched bases: 11. The CDR3 loop is CASSDPSGGHADTQYF. In DNA form, the CDR3 reads TGTGCCAGCAGCGATCCAAGCGGGGGACACGCAGATACGCAGTATTTT.

This clonotype has only one observation. The V call is TRBV10-3, the J call TRBJ1-1; the D gene is possibly TRBD1 (5 bases). CDR3 size: 15 residues. The germline V gene has CDR1 ENHRY and CDR2 SYGVKD. V lost 4 bases and J lost 1, with 13 bases in between. CDR3 coding DNA: TGTGCCATCAGTGGGGGAGGACACCCGAACACTGAAGCTTTCTTT. Amino acid sequence: CAISGGGHPNTEAFF.

The chain is built from TRBV6-2 or TRBV6-3 and TRBJ2-1; TRBD1 matches 7 bases. V trimming: 2 bases; J trimming: 0 bases; junction bases outside the gene matches: 19. Germline values: CDR1 MNHEY, CDR2 SVGEGT. The CDR3 is made up of 21 amino acids. The CDR3 loop reads CASSYLPDRSSGLSSYNEQFF. DNA for the CDR3: TGTGCCAGCAGTTACCTCCCGGACAGGTCCTCTGGATTGAGCTCCTACAATGAGCAGTTCTTC.

The V gene is TRBV6-2 or TRBV6-3, the J gene TRBJ2-5, with TRBD2 matching over 10 bases. The germline V gene encodes CDR1 MNHEY and CDR2 SVGEGT. The CDR3 is 15 residues long. J lost 5 bases, V lost 1 base, and 4 bases had no gene match. In DNA, the CDR3 is TGTGCCAGCAGTTACTGGCTAGCGGGAGCCGAGACCCAGTACTTC. The encoded protein is CASSYWLAGAETQYF.

This rearrangement joins TRBV20-1 to TRBJ1-1; D gene unclear. V lost 3 bases and J 3 bases, leaving 8 bases between the germline ends. This CDR3 has 12 amino acids. Germline CDR1 reads DFQATT; CDR2 reads SNEGSKA (reference sequence). The CDR3 nucleotides read TGCAGTGCTAGCCCAGTCTACACTGAAGCTTTCTTT. Its translation: CSASPVYTEAFF.

This chain uses TRBV15 with TRBJ2-5; possibly TRBD1 for D (5 bases). Deletions cut 6 bases from V and 5 bases from J, with 7 bases between. The CDR3 has 11 amino acids. Germline values: CDR1 LNHNV, CDR2 YYDKDF (reference sequence). In DNA form, the CDR3 reads TGTGCCACCAGGGGGCGTGAGACCCAGTACTTC. It encodes CATRGRETQYF.

A word on this clonotype: With a much larger clone just one base away, this may be a read error. The chain couples TRBV29-1 to TRBJ2-1; TRBD1 is a possible D gene (5 bases). CDR1 and CDR2 from the germline V gene are SQVTM and ANQGSEA. CDR3 size: 13 residues. The CDR3 DNA is TGCGGCGTTGACCAGGGATTTATCAATGAGCAGTTCTTC. This translates into CGVDQGFINEQFF.

The chain couples TRBV5-1 to TRBJ2-3; 7 bases match TRBD2. The trim removed 4 bases at V and 2 bases at J, leaving 7 bases unmatched. Germline V gene sequence: CDR1 SGHRS, CDR2 YFSETQ. The CDR3 contains 15 residues. CDR3 region: CASSPRLAPTDTQYF. The DNA of the CDR3 is TGCGCCAGCAGCCCCAGACTAGCCCCCACAGATACGCAGTATTTT.

In its sample, this clonotype was seen a few times. This chain connects TRBV20-1 to TRBJ2-7, with 11 nucleotides matching TRBD2. Per the germline V gene, CDR1 is DFQATT and CDR2 is SNEGSKA (reference sequence). V was clipped by 5 bases and J by 4 bases; unmatched bases: 10. The CDR3 has 15 residues. The CDR3 nucleotides are TGCAGTGCTGGGTTTAGCGGGGGGGCCGGTTACGAGCAGTACTTC. Translating it yields CSAGFSGGAGYEQYF.

This clonotype was seen repeatedly, ten times or more. The CDR3 DNA reads as TGTGCCAGCAGCGTAAGGGCTAGCGGGGCTGGCGAGCAGTACTTC. Its translation is CASSVRASGAGEQYF. The chain combines TRBV9 with TRBJ2-7; 9 nucleotides line up with TRBD2. CDR1 is SGDLS and CDR2 is YYNGEE in the germline V gene. The CDR3 is 15 residues long. Losses at the gene ends were 1 base for V and 6 bases for J; bases not matched to a gene: 8. Drawing the rest from reference TRBV9 and TRBJ2-7, the complete variable domain is DSGVTQTPKHLITATGQRVTLRCSPRSGDLSVYWYQQSLDQGLQFLIQYYNGEERAKGNILERFSAQQFPDLHSELNLSSLELGDSALYFCASSVRASGAGEQYFGPGTRLTVT.

V usage is TRBV20-1 and J usage is TRBJ1-1; perhaps TRBD1 as D (6 bases). V dropped 0 bases and J dropped 3 bases, with 11 bases sitting between them. Per germline, CDR1 DFQATT and CDR2 SNEGSKA (reference sequence). This CDR3 has 14 residues. The CDR3 bases are TGCAGTGCTAGAGATGAGCAGGGGCACACTGAAGCTTTCTTT. It is translated as CSARDEQGHTEAFF.

In this sample, this clonotype turned up a few times. J is TRBJ2-3 and V is TRBV11-3; D possibly matches TRBD1 or TRBD2 (5 bases each). V was cut by 4 bases and J by 2 bases, with 10 bases left in between. Germline V gene lookup returns CDR1 SGHNT and CDR2 YENEEA. This CDR3 region has 14 residues. The CDR3 loop reads CASSSGPHTDTQYF. The CDR3 region has the DNA TGTGCCAGCAGCTCGGGACCCCACACAGATACGCAGTATTTT.

This clonotype appeared a single time. V usage is TRBV7-2 and J usage is TRBJ2-2, with 8 bases fitting TRBD2. Looked up from germline, CDR1 is SGHTA and CDR2 is FQGNSA. The CDR3 is 17 residues long. With 2 bases clipped from V and 5 bases from J, the junction kept 10 bases outside the gene matches. DNA for the CDR3: TGTGCCAGCAGCTTAATAGGACTAGCTAGCTCGACCGGGGAGCTGTTTTTT. Translating gives CASSLIGLASSTGELFF.

The J gene is TRBJ1-5, the V gene TRBV24-1; TRBD1 might be the D (6 bases). Germline V gene sequence: CDR1 KGHDR, CDR2 SFDVKD. The CDR3 length is 15 residues. Trimming left V 9 bases short and J 3 bases short, with 17 bases between. CDR3 bases: TGTGCCACCCACGCCTCGACAGGCGCCAATCAGCCCCAGCATTTT. This gives the protein CATHASTGANQPQHF.

The chain has TRBV3-1 and TRBJ1-2; the D gene is possibly TRBD1 (5 bases). V lost 5 bases and J lost 2, with 15 bases in between. Per the germline V gene, CDR1 is LGHDT and CDR2 is YNNKEL (reference sequence). The CDR3 sequence is 15 residues long. This CDR3 reads CASSTVGQGNYGYTF. CDR3 coding DNA: TGTGCCAGCAGCACCGTAGGACAAGGCAACTATGGCTACACCTTC.

Only a few counts were recorded for this clonotype. The rearrangement joins TRBV9 to TRBJ2-7; 11 bases match TRBD2. The V segment lost 4 bases and the J segment 4 bases; nucleotides outside the gene matches: 10. CDR3 length: 16 amino acids. Germline V CDR1 and CDR2: SGDLS, YYNGEE. The CDR3 is CASSPNLAGGAYEQYF. CDR3 sequence (DNA): TGTGCCAGCAGCCCCAATCTAGCGGGGGGCGCATACGAGCAGTACTTC.

Comments on this clonotype: A much larger clonotype is one base distant, so this may be a read error. V gene TRBV4-3 combines with J gene TRBJ2-7; no clear D gene. The closer fit of TRBJ2-5 to the DNA end suggests the J call may be wrong. The CDR3 contains 13 residues. The germline V gene has CDR1 LGHNA and CDR2 YSLEER. This chain's CDR3 is CASSQDVEETQYF. As DNA, the CDR3 is TGCGCCAGCAGCCAAGATGTGGAGGAGACCCAGTACTTC.

This clonotype was picked up a small number of times. The chain couples TRBV5-1 to TRBJ2-5, with D perhaps matching TRBD1 or TRBD2 (6 bases each). V was clipped by 0 bases and J by 4 bases, with 16 bases between them. The CDR3 spans 16 residues. Germline V gene sequence: CDR1 SGHRS, CDR2 YFSETQ. The CDR3 spells CASSLVNVGGGETQYF. The CDR3 nucleotides are TGCGCCAGCAGCTTGGTTAATGTAGGGGGAGGAGAGACCCAGTACTTC.

The genes are TRBV20-1 and TRBJ2-5; D might be TRBD1 or TRBD2, each matching 5 bases. V lost 6 bases and J lost 2, with 19 bases in between. CDR1 and CDR2 (germline): DFQATT, SNEGSKA (reference sequence). The length of the CDR3 is 15 residues. CDR3 in amino acids: CSALGADSLQETQYF. CDR3 sequence (DNA): TGCAGTGCCCTCGGGGCAGACTCCCTACAAGAGACCCAGTACTTC.

V usage is TRBV7-2 and J usage is TRBJ2-2, with TRBD2 as a possible D gene (6 bases). CDR1 is SGHTA, CDR2 FQGNSA, per germline. V lost 1 base to trimming and J lost 0 bases, with 12 bases between them. This CDR3 is built from 17 residues. CDR3 DNA sequence: TGTGCCAGCAGCTTAGAGAATAGCGGAGCGAACACCGGGGAGCTGTTTTTT. This encodes CASSLENSGANTGELFF.

This clonotype has a handful of counts. The rearrangement uses TRBV2 and TRBJ1-1; D is unclear. Trimming took 10 bases from V and 2 from J, leaving 14 bases between them. Germline lookup yields CDR1 SNHLY and CDR2 FYNNEI. The CDR3 sequence is 13 residues long. The CDR3 DNA is TGTGCCACCGTCCGGGATCTCAACACTGAAGCTTTCTTT. The encoded protein is CATVRDLNTEAFF.

In this sample, this clonotype turned up a few times. The chain is built from TRBV6-2 or TRBV6-3 and TRBJ2-1, with D uncertain. CDR1 is MNHEY, CDR2 SVGEGT, per germline. CDR3 length: 12 amino acids. V was shortened by 0 bases and J by 6 bases, with 3 bases between the two germline ends. The CDR3 loop reads CASSYSSNEQFF. The CDR3 DNA follows: TGTGCCAGCAGTTACTCGTCCAATGAGCAGTTCTTC.

The rearrangement joins TRBV30 to TRBJ2-4; D may be TRBD1 (6 bases). CDR3 length equals 12 residues. Trimming took 0 bases from V and 6 from J, leaving 6 bases between them. Germline V lookup: CDR1 GTSNPN, CDR2 SVGIG (reference sequence). The CDR3 DNA reads as TGTGCCTGGAGTGTACAGGGAAACATTCAGTACTTC. It specifies CAWSVQGNIQYF.

This rearrangement joins TRBV15 to TRBJ1-1; 9 bases match TRBD1. The CDR3 is made up of 15 amino acids. V dropped 0 bases and J dropped 3; count of bases not matched to a gene: 2. Germline CDR1 reads LNHNV; CDR2 reads YYDKDF (reference sequence). CDR3: CATSRDGQGYTEAFF. CDR3 DNA sequence: TGTGCCACCAGCAGAGATGGACAGGGGTACACTGAAGCTTTCTTT.